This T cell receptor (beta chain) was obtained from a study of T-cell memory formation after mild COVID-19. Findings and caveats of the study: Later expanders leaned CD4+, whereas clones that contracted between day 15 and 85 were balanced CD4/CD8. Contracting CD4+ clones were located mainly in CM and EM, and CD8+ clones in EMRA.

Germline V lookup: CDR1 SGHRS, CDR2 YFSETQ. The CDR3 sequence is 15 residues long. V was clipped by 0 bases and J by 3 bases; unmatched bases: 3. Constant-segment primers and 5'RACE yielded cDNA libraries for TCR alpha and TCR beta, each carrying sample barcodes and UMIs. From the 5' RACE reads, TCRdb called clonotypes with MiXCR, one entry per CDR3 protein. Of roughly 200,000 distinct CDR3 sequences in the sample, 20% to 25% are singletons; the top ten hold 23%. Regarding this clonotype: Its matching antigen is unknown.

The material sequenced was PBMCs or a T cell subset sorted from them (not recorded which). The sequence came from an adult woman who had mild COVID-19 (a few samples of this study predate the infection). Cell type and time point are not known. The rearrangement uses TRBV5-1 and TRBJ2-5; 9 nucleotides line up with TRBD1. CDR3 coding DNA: TGCGCCAGCAGCTTGGTGGGGACAGGGAAAGAGACCCAGTACTTC. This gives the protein CASSLVGTGKETQYF.